A selection of T cell receptor beta chains follows, all from one sample in a study of beta chain features in type 1 diabetes. Data came from immunoSEQ multiplex PCR; TCRdb stores just in-frame clones and leaves some out. The sample has 970,000 or so clones, under 20% seen once. Sequences were obtained from naive CD4+ T cells from blood. Receptor source: a young woman in good health. Each CDR3 is given with its conserved first and last residue. A D gene is named only where the DNA matches it firmly. Some rows mark clone size as missing; the rest say once, few, many or name a class of expanded clone.

>TRBJ1-5|TRBV6-5|-|-
TGTGCCAGCAGGGGCCCTCGTGGGCCCCAGCATTTT
CASRGPRGPQHF
>TRBJ2-1|TRBV20-1|-|few
TGCAGTGCCGAAGGACATCGCGCGCTGTTCTTC
CSAEGHRALFF
>TRBJ1-3|TRBV19|-|few
TGTGCCAGTGTTGAGGGTCTTTCCGGAAACACCATATATTTT
CASVEGLSGNTIYF
>TRBJ2-3|TRBV10-3|-|-
TGTGCCATCAGTGAGATGGCGGGCACAGATACGCAGTATTTT
CAISEMAGTDTQYF
>TRBJ1-5|TRBV7-2|-|-
TGTGCCAGCAGCTTAACTGTGAATCAGCCCCAGCATTTT
CASSLTVNQPQHF
>TRBJ2-1|TRBV25-1|-|few
TGTGCCAGCAGTGAACGACTAGGCAATGAGCAGTTCTTC
CASSERLGNEQFF
>TRBJ1-1|TRBV5-1|-|-
TGCGCCAGCAGCTTTGTCGGGGGGACTGAAGCTTTCTTT
CASSFVGGTEAFF
>TRBJ2-5|TRBV5-6|-|-
TGTGCCAGCAGCTTGGCCGAGGGTCCACAAGAGACCCAGTACTTC
CASSLAEGPQETQYF
>TRBJ2-2|TRBV27|-|-
TGTGCCAGCAGTTTCAACAGGGTGATGAACACCGGGGAGCTGTTTTTT
CASSFNRVMNTGELFF
>TRBJ2-6|TRBV5-1|-|few
TGCGCCAGCGGCAACTCTGGGGCCAACGTCCTGACTTTC
CASGNSGANVLTF
>TRBJ1-2|TRBV19|-|-
TGTGCCAGTAGTAGAGGGGCGCCGTACTATGGCTACACCTTC
CASSRGAPYYGYTF
>TRBJ2-3|TRBV27|TRBD2|few
TGTGCCAGCAGTTTACGGCTTCCGGGAGGGCTTACAGATACGCAGTATTTT
CASSLRLPGGLTDTQYF
>TRBJ2-7|TRBV28|TRBD1|-
TGTGCCAGCAGTTCGGCAGGGGGCGCCTACGAGCAGTACTTC
CASSSAGGAYEQYF
>TRBJ2-2|TRBV10-2|-|-
TGCGCCAGCAGTGAGTCGAGGTTGGGGGCCGGGGAGCTGTTTTTT
CASSESRLGAGELFF
>TRBJ1-1|TRBV7-9|-|few
TGTGCCAGCAGCCACCGGGCCACAAACACTGAAGCTTTCTTT
CASSHRATNTEAFF
>TRBJ2-7|TRBV13|TRBD1|-
TGTGCCAGCAGCCTGGACAGGGCCTACGAGCAGTACTTC
CASSLDRAYEQYF
>TRBJ2-3|TRBV10-3|TRBD2|-
TGTGCCATCAGTGAGCTGGTTGGACTAGCGGGAGCAGATACGCAGTATTTT
CAISELVGLAGADTQYF
>TRBJ1-1|TRBV5-1|TRBD1|-
TGCGCCAGCAGCTACGGGACAGGGGGCACTGAAGCTTTCTTT
CASSYGTGGTEAFF
>TRBJ2-2|TRBV4-2|-|-
TGTGCCAGCAGCCAAGATCCAGGAACCGGGGAGCTGTTTTTT
CASSQDPGTGELFF
>TRBJ2-7|TRBV27|TRBD2|-
TGTGCCAGCAGTGCCCGGTCGGCGGGAGGGGCCTACGAGCAGTACTTC
CASSARSAGGAYEQYF
>TRBJ2-3|TRBV6-1|-|-
TGTGCCAGCAGCCAATCCGGATTTGGTACGCAGTATTTT
CASSQSGFGTQYF
>TRBJ2-3|TRBV5-4|-|few
TGTGCCAGCAGCTTAAGTCCACGGCCGAACACAGATACGCAGTATTTT
CASSLSPRPNTDTQYF
>TRBJ2-7|TRBV25-1|-|-
TGTGCCAGCAAGTTGGGCCCTGGCGAGCAGTACTTC
CASKLGPGEQYF
>TRBJ2-3|TRBV19|-|-
TGTGCCAGTAGTATAGGCAGGGCCCCCGATACGCAGTATTTT
CASSIGRAPDTQYF
>TRBJ2-7|TRBV6-1|TRBD2|few
TGTGCCAGCAGTGAATGGGGCGGGGGCTCCTACGAGCAGTACTTC
CASSEWGGGSYEQYF
>TRBJ1-1|TRBV7-2|-|-
TGTGCCAGCAGCATCGACAGGAACACTGAAGCTTTCTTT
CASSIDRNTEAFF
>TRBJ2-7|TRBV9|TRBD2|-
TGTGCCAGCAGCGTAGGACCAAGGACTAGCGGGATGTACGAGCAGTACTTC
CASSVGPRTSGMYEQYF
>TRBJ2-7|TRBV6-5|TRBD2|few
TGTGCCAGCAGTTCCACACTAGCGGGGGTCTACGAGCAGTACTTC
CASSSTLAGVYEQYF
>TRBJ2-3|TRBV6-5|-|-
TGTGCCAGCAGTTACAACAGGGCGGTTACAGATACGCAGTATTTT
CASSYNRAVTDTQYF
>TRBJ2-3|TRBV29-1|TRBD1|-
TGCAGCGTACTGGGACAGAGAAACACAGATACGCAGTATTTT
CSVLGQRNTDTQYF
>TRBJ2-1|TRBV4-3|-|-
TGCGCCAGCAGCCTAAACCGGGGTGAGCAGTTCTTC
CASSLNRGEQFF
>TRBJ2-1|TRBV11-2|-|few
TGTGCCAGCAGCATTCACAATGAGCAGTTCTTC
CASSIHNEQFF
>TRBJ2-1|TRBV7-3|TRBD2|-
TGTGCCAGCAGCAGGGAGGGCCCTTGCCCCCAGAATGAGCAGTTCTTC
CASSREGPCPQNEQFF
>TRBJ1-2|TRBV18|-|few
TGTGCCAGCTCACCAATCCGGGACTCAACCTATGGCTACACCTTC
CASSPIRDSTYGYTF
>TRBJ1-4|TRBV10-2|TRBD1|few
TGCGCCAGCAGTGTGCGACAGGGCAGTGAAAAACTGTTTTTT
CASSVRQGSEKLFF
>TRBJ2-7|TRBV13|-|few
TGTGCCAGCAGCTTACCGGGACGCTCCCCCGAGCAGTACTTC
CASSLPGRSPEQYF
>TRBJ1-1|TRBV7-9|-|once
TGTGCCAGCAGCTTAGCAGGGGGACTCGGCACTGAAGCTTTCTTT
CASSLAGGLGTEAFF
>TRBJ2-2|TRBV7-9|-|few
TGTGCCAGCAGCTTAAGGACACCCACCGGGGAGCTGTTTTTT
CASSLRTPTGELFF
>TRBJ2-5|TRBV9|-|-
TGTGCCAGCAGCGTAGCCATACAAGAGACCCAGTACTTC
CASSVAIQETQYF
>TRBJ1-3|TRBV28|-|few
TGTGCCAGCAGTCGGACAGCCTCTGGAAACACCATATATTTT
CASSRTASGNTIYF
>TRBJ2-3|TRBV6-6|-|-
TGTGCCAGCAGTTACGCCCGAAACACAGATACGCAGTATTTT
CASSYARNTDTQYF
>TRBJ2-1|TRBV18|-|few
TGTGCCAGCTCGGCGAGGGGGATGGAGTCGAATGAGCAGTTCTTC
CASSARGMESNEQFF